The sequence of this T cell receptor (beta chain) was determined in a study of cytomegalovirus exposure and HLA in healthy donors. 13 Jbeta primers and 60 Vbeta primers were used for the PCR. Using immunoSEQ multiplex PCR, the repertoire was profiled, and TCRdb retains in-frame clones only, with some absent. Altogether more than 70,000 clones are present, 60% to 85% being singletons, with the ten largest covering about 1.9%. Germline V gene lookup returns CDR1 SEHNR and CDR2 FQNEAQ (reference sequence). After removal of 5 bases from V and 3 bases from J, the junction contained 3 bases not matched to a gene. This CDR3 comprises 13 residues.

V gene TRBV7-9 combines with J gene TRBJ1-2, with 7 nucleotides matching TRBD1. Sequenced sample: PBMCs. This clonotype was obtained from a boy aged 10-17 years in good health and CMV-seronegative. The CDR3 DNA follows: TGTGCCAGCAGCAAGGGGGCTCACTATGGCTACACCTTC. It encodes CASSKGAHYGYTF. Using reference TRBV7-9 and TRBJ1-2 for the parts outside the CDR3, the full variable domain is DTGVSQNPRHKITKRGQNVTFRCDPISEHNRLYWYRQTLGQGPEFLTYFQNEAQLEKSRLLSDRFSAERPKGSFSTLEIQRTEQGDSAMYLCASSKGAHYGYTFGSGTRLTVV.